This entry lists 7 T cell receptor beta chains sequenced from one sample in a study of T-cell reconstitution after alpha-beta-depleted transplantation in children. Unique molecular identifiers were built into the TCRbeta library. TCRdb reprocessed the PCR reads with MiXCR, giving one entry per CDR3 protein. This table holds a few hundred thousand distinct CDR3 sequences, 10% to 15% found once. This specimen consisted of PBMCs, mostly from graft donor cells, obtained 360 days after TCRalphabeta/CD19-depleted stem cell transplant. The receptors originated from a male patient under 18 who had a stem cell transplant for acute myeloid leukemia, so the T cells may come from the graft donor.

This clonotype was seen more than once but under ten times. With a much larger clone just one base away, this may be a read error. J is TRBJ2-7 and V is TRBV7-9; D possibly matches TRBD1 or TRBD2 (5 bases each). Germline CDR1 SEHNR, CDR2 FQNEAQ (reference sequence). The CDR3 sequence is 15 residues long. The CDR3 DNA sequence: TGTTCCAGCAGCTTAGGGGACCCGGACATCTACGAGCAGTACTTC. As protein: CSSSLGDPDIYEQYF.

The chain carries TRBV4-2 and TRBJ1-1, with D tentatively TRBD1 (6 bases). Trimming left V 0 bases short and J 4 bases short, with 18 bases between. The CDR3 runs to 17 residues. From germline, CDR1 is LGHNA and CDR2 YNFKEQ. The CDR3 here is CASSQDGQGLRSTEAFF. CDR3 sequence (DNA): TGTGCCAGCAGCCAAGATGGCCAGGGGCTTCGGAGCACTGAAGCTTTCTTT.

This clonotype was recorded many times. CDR3 nucleotides: TGCGCCAGCAGCCAAGAAATAATGGACGGAAGGGGCCAAGAGACCCAGTACTTC. Translated, it gives CASSQEIMDGRGQETQYF. The rearrangement uses TRBV4-3 and TRBJ2-5; D perhaps matches TRBD1 (5 bases). Trimming shortened V by 0 bases and J by 1 base, and 18 bases separated the two germline ends. The CDR3 loop spans 18 amino acids. Germline V gene data show CDR1 as LGHNA and CDR2 as YSLEER.

This clonotype was seen ten or more times. J is TRBJ2-3 and V is TRBV29-1; D gene uncertain. Trimming pared 7 bases from V and 0 bases from J, leaving 17 bases between. Germline-derived CDR1 and CDR2 are SQVTM and ANQGSEA. This CDR3 is built from 15 residues. The CDR3 sequence is CSAKPDQYSTDTQYF. DNA for the CDR3: TGCAGCGCTAAACCAGACCAGTATAGCACAGATACGCAGTATTTT.

J is TRBJ2-3 and V is TRBV20-1; D might be TRBD1 (6 bases). This CDR3 region has 15 residues. The germline gives CDR1 DFQATT, CDR2 SNEGSKA (reference sequence). V gave up 4 bases and J gave up 4 bases, with 18 bases separating them. CDR3 DNA: TGCAGTGCTACTCCGGGACACACGATGGCAGATACGCAGTATTTT. Protein product: CSATPGHTMADTQYF.

This clonotype was observed a handful of times. The chain employs TRBV2 and TRBJ2-1; D is unresolved. V was cut by 7 bases and J by 0 bases, with 7 bases left in between. CDR1 and CDR2 (germline): SNHLY, FYNNEI. The CDR3 extends over 13 amino acids. The CDR3 nucleotides read TGTGCCAGCACCGAGAGCTCCTACAATGAGCAGTTCTTC. Translation gives CASTESSYNEQFF.

V usage is TRBV29-1 and J usage is TRBJ2-1, with D possibly being TRBD1 (7 bases). V lost 6 bases to trimming and J lost 2 bases, with 11 bases between them. There are 13 residues in the CDR3. Per the germline V gene, CDR1 is SQVTM and CDR2 is ANQGSEA. The CDR3 nucleotides are TGCAGCGTGACAGGGAGGACCTACAATGAGCAGTTCTTC. It codes for CSVTGRTYNEQFF.